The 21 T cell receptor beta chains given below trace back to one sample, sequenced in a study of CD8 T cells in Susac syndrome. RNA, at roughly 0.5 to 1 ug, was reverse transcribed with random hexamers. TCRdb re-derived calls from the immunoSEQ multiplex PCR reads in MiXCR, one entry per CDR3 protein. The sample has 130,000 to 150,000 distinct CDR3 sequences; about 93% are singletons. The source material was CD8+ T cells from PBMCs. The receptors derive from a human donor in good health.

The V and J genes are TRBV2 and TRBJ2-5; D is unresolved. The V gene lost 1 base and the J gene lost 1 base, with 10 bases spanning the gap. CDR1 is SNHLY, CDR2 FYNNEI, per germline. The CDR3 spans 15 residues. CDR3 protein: CASSEDWAVQETQYF. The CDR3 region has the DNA TGTGCCAGCAGTGAAGATTGGGCAGTCCAAGAGACCCAGTACTTC.

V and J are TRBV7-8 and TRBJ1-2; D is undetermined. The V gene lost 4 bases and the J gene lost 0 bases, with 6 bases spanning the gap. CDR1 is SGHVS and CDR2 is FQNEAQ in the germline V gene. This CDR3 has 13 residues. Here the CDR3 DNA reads TGTGCCAGCAGCTCCACAGCTAACTATGGCTACACCTTC. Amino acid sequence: CASSSTANYGYTF.

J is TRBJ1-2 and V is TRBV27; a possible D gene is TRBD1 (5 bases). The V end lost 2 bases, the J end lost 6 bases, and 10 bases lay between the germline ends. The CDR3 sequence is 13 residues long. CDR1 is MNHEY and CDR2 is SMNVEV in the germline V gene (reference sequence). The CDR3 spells CASSLEGVHGYTF. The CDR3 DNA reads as TGTGCCAGCAGTTTAGAAGGGGTTCATGGCTACACCTTC.

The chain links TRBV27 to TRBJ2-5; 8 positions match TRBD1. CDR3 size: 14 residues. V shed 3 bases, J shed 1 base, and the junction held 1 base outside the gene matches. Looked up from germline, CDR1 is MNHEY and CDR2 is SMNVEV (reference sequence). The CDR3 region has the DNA TGTGCCAGCAGTTTCCAGGGGGCCCAAGAGACCCAGTACTTC. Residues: CASSFQGAQETQYF.

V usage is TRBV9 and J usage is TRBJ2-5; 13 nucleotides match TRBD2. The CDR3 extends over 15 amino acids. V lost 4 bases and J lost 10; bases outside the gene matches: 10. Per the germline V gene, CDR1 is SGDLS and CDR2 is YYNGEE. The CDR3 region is CASSSPGLAGALQYF. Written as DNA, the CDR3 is TGTGCCAGCAGCTCCCCAGGACTAGCGGGAGCCCTCCAGTACTTC. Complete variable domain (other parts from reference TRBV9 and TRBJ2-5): DSGVTQTPKHLITATGQRVTLRCSPRSGDLSVYWYQQSLDQGLQFLIQYYNGEERAKGNILERFSAQQFPDLHSELNLSSLELGDSALYFCASSSPGLAGALQYFGPGTRLLVL.

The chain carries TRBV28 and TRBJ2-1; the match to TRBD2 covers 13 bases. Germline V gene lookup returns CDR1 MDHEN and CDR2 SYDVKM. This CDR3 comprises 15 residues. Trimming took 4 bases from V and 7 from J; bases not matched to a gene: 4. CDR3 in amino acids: CASSYGLAGDNEQFF. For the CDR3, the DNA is TGTGCCAGCAGTTACGGACTAGCGGGAGATAATGAGCAGTTCTTC.

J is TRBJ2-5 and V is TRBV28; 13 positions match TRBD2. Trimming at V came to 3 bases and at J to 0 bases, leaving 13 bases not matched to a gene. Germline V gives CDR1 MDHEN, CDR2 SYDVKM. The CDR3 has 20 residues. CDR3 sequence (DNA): TGTGCCAGCAGTTTTCCCTTACTAGCGGGAGGGCCCTGGTACCAAGAGACCCAGTACTTC. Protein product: CASSFPLLAGGPWYQETQYF.

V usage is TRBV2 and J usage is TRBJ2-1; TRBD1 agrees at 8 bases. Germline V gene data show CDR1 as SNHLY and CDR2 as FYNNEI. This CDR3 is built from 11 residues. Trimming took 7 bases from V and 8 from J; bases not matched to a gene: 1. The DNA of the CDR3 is TGTGCCAGCACAGGGGGCGATGAGCAGTTCTTC. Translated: CASTGGDEQFF. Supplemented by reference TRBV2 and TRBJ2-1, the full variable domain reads EPEVTQTPSHQVTQMGQEVILRCVPISNHLYFYWYRQILGQKVEFLVSFYNNEISEKSEIFDDQFSVERPDGSNFTLKIRSTKLEDSAMYFCASTGGDEQFFGPGTRLTVL.

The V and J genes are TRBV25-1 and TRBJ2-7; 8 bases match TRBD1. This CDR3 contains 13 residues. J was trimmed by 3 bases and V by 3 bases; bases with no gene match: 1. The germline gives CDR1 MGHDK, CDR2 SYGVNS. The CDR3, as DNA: TGTGCCAGCAGTGACGGGACAGGCTACGAGCAGTACTTC. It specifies CASSDGTGYEQYF.

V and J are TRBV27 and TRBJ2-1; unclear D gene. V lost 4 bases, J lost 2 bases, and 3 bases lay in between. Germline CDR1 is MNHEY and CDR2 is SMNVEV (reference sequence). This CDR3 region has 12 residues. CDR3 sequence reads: CASSSTYNEQFF. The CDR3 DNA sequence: TGTGCCAGCAGTTCCACCTACAATGAGCAGTTCTTC.

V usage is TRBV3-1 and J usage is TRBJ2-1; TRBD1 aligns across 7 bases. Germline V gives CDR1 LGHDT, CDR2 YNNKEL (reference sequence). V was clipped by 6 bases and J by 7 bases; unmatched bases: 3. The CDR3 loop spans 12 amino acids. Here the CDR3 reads CASRQQGNEQFF. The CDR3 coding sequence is TGTGCCAGCAGACAACAGGGGAATGAGCAGTTCTTC.

The chain's CDR3 is CASSSTDGYEQYF. In nucleotides, the CDR3 is TGTGCCAGCAGCTCCACAGACGGCTACGAGCAGTACTTC. The chain carries TRBV7-6 and TRBJ2-7; D uncertain. This CDR3 has 13 amino acids. CDR1 and CDR2 from the germline V gene are SGHVS and FNYEAQ. The ends were cut back, 4 bases at V and 3 bases at J, with 10 bases in the middle. Variable domain in full (rest from reference TRBV7-6 and TRBJ2-7): GAGVSQSPRYKVTKRGQDVALRCDPISGHVSLYWYRQALGQGPEFLTYFNYEAQQDKSGLPNDRFSAERPEGSISTLTIQRTEQRDSAMYRCASSSTDGYEQYFGPGTRLTVT.

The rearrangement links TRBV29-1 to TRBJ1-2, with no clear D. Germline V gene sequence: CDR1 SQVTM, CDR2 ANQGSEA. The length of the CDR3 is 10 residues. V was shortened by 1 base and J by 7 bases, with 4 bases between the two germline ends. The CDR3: CSVEGGGYTF. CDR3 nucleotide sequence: TGCAGCGTTGAAGGGGGTGGCTACACCTTC.

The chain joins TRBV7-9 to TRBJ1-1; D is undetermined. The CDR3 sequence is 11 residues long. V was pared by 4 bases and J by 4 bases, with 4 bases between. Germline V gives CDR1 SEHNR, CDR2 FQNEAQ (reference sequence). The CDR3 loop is CASSSSTEAFF. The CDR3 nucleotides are TGTGCCAGCAGCTCTAGCACTGAAGCTTTCTTT.

CDR3 region: CSVGSWGMNTEAFF. The CDR3 DNA reads as TGCAGCGTTGGTTCTTGGGGCATGAACACTGAAGCTTTCTTT. The chain recombines TRBV29-1 with TRBJ1-1; perhaps TRBD1 as D (5 bases). Trimming stripped 4 bases from V and 0 bases from J, with 12 bases between. Germline V gives CDR1 SQVTM, CDR2 ANQGSEA. The length of the CDR3 is 14 residues.

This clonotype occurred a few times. CDR3 nucleotide sequence: TGTGCCAGCAGTTTTGGGAGGAACACCGGGGAGCTGTTTTTT. Residues: CASSFGRNTGELFF. The chain is built from TRBV27 and TRBJ2-2; D perhaps matches TRBD2 (5 bases). The V end was cut by 3 bases, the J end by 1 base, with 6 bases between. The CDR3 spans 14 residues. Germline V gene lookup returns CDR1 MNHEY and CDR2 SMNVEV (reference sequence).

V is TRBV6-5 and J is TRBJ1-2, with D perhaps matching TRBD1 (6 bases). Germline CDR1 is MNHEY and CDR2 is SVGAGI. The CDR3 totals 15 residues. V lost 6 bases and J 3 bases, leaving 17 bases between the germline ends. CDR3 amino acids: CASSPGQILDYGYTF. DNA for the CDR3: TGTGCCAGCAGCCCTGGACAGATCCTAGACTATGGCTACACCTTC.

Here the CDR3 DNA reads TGCGCCAGCAGCGTATCTGCCGGGGAGCTGTTTTTT. It translates to CASSVSAGELFF. The chain recombines TRBV5-1 with TRBJ2-2; no reliable D call. Germline V lookup: CDR1 SGHRS, CDR2 YFSETQ. V was trimmed by 4 bases and J by 6 bases, leaving 7 bases between them. The CDR3 length is 12 residues.

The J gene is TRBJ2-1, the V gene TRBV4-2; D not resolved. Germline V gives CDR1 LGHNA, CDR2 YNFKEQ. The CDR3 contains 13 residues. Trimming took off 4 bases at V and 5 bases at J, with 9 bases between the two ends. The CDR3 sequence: CASSLEWDNEQFF. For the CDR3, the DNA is TGTGCCAGCAGCCTAGAATGGGACAATGAGCAGTTCTTC.

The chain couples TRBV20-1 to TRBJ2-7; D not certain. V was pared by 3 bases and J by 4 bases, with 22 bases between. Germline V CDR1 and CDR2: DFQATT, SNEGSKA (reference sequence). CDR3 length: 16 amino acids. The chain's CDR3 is CSASPPGYETVYEQYF. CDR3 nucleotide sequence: TGCAGTGCTAGTCCCCCGGGTTATGAGACGGTGTACGAGCAGTACTTC.

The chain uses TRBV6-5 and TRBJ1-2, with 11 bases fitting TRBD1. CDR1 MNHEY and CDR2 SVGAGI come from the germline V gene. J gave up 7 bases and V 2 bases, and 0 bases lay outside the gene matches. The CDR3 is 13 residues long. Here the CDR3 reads CASSYGQGAGYTF. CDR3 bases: TGTGCCAGCAGTTACGGACAGGGGGCTGGCTACACCTTC.